These T cell receptor beta chains were read from a single sample in a study of Graves' ophthalmopathy and Graves' hyperthyroidism. TCRdb processed the multiplex PCR reads anew with MiXCR; each CDR3 protein has one entry. This repertoire shows under 400,000 distinct CDR3 sequences, roughly 17% found once; its top ten account for roughly an eighth. Sequencing input: peripheral blood. These receptor sequences come from an adult man with Graves' ophthalmopathy. The CDR3 runs from the conserved cysteine through the conserved F or W. A D gene is named only where the DNA matches it firmly. The size of a clone is reported for some rows only, either as once, few or many, or as a class for expanded clones.

TRBJ1-3	many	TRBV6-5	TRBD1	CASSSDRGVGNTIYF	TGTGCCAGCAGTTCGGACAGGGGCGTTGGAAACACCATATATTTT
TRBJ2-7	many	TRBV20-1	TRBD1	CSARAPGQVFYEQYF	TGCAGTGCTAGAGCCCCGGGACAGGTATTCTACGAGCAGTACTTC
TRBJ1-2	-	TRBV7-2	-	CASSQTLHGYTF	TGTGCCAGCAGCCAGACCCTACATGGCTACACCTTC
TRBJ2-5	many	TRBV2	-	CASSGWLPGETQYF	TGTGCCAGCAGTGGGTGGCTACCCGGAGAGACCCAGTACTTC
TRBJ2-7	-	TRBV20-1	TRBD2	CSASGLAEIRAGEQYF	TGCAGTGCTTCGGGACTAGCGGAGATTCGTGCGGGCGAGCAGTACTTC
TRBJ1-1	many	TRBV12-3/TRBV12-4	-	CASTSRDPEAFF	TGTGCCAGCACCTCCAGGGACCCCGAAGCTTTCTTT
TRBJ2-5	many	TRBV28	-	CASSLLKAGLYF	TGTGCCAGCAGTTTACTCAAGGCCGGTCTGTACTTC
TRBJ2-2	once	TRBV6-9	-	CASRPRTATLGTGELFF	TGTGCCAGCAGGCCACGGACAGCCACTCTCGGAACCGGGGAGCTGTTTTTT
TRBJ2-5	many	TRBV7-2	-	CASSLVGGRQETQYF	TGTGCCAGCAGCTTAGTGGGGGGGCGCCAAGAGACCCAGTACTTC
TRBJ1-2	-	TRBV6-5	-	CASSYSAGGGHYGYTF	TGTGCCAGCAGTTACTCGGCAGGTGGGGGACACTATGGCTACACCTTC
TRBJ2-2	many	TRBV11-1	-	CASSMAEKNTGELFF	TGTGCCAGCAGCATGGCGGAAAAAAACACCGGGGAGCTGTTTTTT
TRBJ2-7	many	TRBV20-1	-	CSANPFSYEQYF	TGCAGTGCTAATCCTTTTTCCTACGAGCAGTACTTC
TRBJ2-5	many	TRBV28	TRBD2	CASSPRVAGDETRYF	TGTGCCAGCAGTCCGCGGGTAGCGGGGGACGAGACCCGGTACTTC
TRBJ1-1	many	TRBV20-1	TRBD1	CSANKDRGVFRTEAFF	TGCAGTGCTAATAAGGACAGGGGAGTTTTCAGGACTGAAGCTTTCTTT
TRBJ1-5	many	TRBV30	TRBD1	CAWSGPGQASNQPQHF	TGTGCCTGGAGTGGACCGGGACAGGCAAGCAATCAGCCCCAGCATTTT
TRBJ2-2	many	TRBV5-5	-	CASSFMDNGELFF	TGTGCCAGCAGCTTCATGGATAACGGGGAGCTGTTTTTT
TRBJ2-7	many	TRBV4-2	TRBD2	CASSQDFGLAGREQYF	TGTGCCAGCAGCCAAGATTTTGGACTAGCGGGGCGGGAGCAGTACTTC
TRBJ1-1	many	TRBV7-2	TRBD1	CASSLGTGVAEAFF	TGTGCCAGCAGCTTGGGGACAGGGGTGGCTGAAGCTTTCTTT
TRBJ1-1	many	TRBV9	-	CASAQTMNTEAFF	TGTGCCAGCGCACAGACCATGAACACTGAAGCTTTCTTT
TRBJ1-5	many	TRBV27	-	CASSLNGGIGDQPQHF	TGTGCCAGCAGTTTAAATGGGGGAATCGGGGATCAGCCCCAGCATTTT
TRBJ2-5	many	TRBV19	TRBD2	CASSPTLAGGPGETQYF	TGTGCCAGTAGTCCAACCCTAGCGGGAGGGCCCGGAGAGACCCAGTACTTC
TRBJ2-7	-	TRBV18	-	CASSLQGGLDEQYF	TGTGCCAGCTCACTGCAGGGGGGGCTGGACGAGCAGTACTTC
TRBJ2-5	-	TRBV20-1	-	CSARDAGGQFTGETQYF	TGCAGTGCTAGGGACGCAGGAGGACAATTCACAGGGGAGACCCAGTACTTC
TRBJ1-6	many	TRBV7-9	-	CASSFVNSPLHF	TGTGCCAGCAGCTTTGTAAATTCACCCCTCCACTTT
TRBJ2-5	many	TRBV20-1	TRBD1	CSAPRTGYVQETQYF	TGCAGTGCCCCACGGACAGGGTATGTCCAAGAGACCCAGTACTTC
TRBJ2-7	-	TRBV28	TRBD2	CASRRTSAPYEQYF	TGTGCCAGCAGAAGGACTAGCGCGCCTTACGAGCAGTACTTC
TRBJ1-2	many	TRBV5-4	-	CASSTGNNYGYTF	TGTGCCAGCAGCACCGGTAATAACTATGGCTACACCTTC
TRBJ2-4	many	TRBV11-2	TRBD1	CASSSGTVPFKNIQYF	TGTGCCAGCAGCTCCGGGACAGTACCGTTCAAAAACATTCAGTACTTC
TRBJ1-5	many	TRBV12-3/TRBV12-4	TRBD1	CASRTGTGINQPQHF	TGTGCCAGCAGAACCGGGACAGGGATCAATCAGCCCCAGCATTTT
TRBJ2-7	many	TRBV29-1	TRBD1	CSVRRDRGRLSYEQYF	TGCAGCGTTCGCCGGGACAGGGGGCGACTCTCCTACGAGCAGTACTTC
TRBJ1-6	many	TRBV4-2	-	CASTRGYTYNSPLHF	TGTGCCAGCACCCGGGGGTATACCTATAATTCACCCCTCCACTTT
TRBJ1-3	-	TRBV6-5	TRBD1	CASSYLGTGSGNTIYF	TGTGCCAGCAGTTACCTGGGGACAGGCTCTGGAAACACCATATATTTT
TRBJ1-5	many	TRBV7-8	TRBD1	CASSPRDRAQPQHF	TGTGCCAGCAGCCCCCGGGACAGGGCTCAGCCCCAGCATTTT
TRBJ1-2	many	TRBV5-5	-	CASSPEQPSVYGYTF	TGTGCCAGCAGCCCCGAGCAGCCGTCTGTCTATGGCTACACCTTC
TRBJ2-7	many	TRBV9	TRBD1	CASSDGQGLNEQYF	TGTGCCAGCAGTGACGGACAGGGGCTAAACGAGCAGTACTTC
TRBJ2-7	-	TRBV7-2	TRBD2	CASSLLAGVYYEQYF	TGTGCCAGCAGCTTATTAGCGGGAGTGTACTACGAGCAGTACTTC
TRBJ2-7	many	TRBV7-6	-	CAEGGGHTYEQYF	TGTGCTGAGGGCGGGGGCCATACCTACGAGCAGTACTTC
TRBJ1-5	many	TRBV30	-	CAWGNRFNQPQHF	TGTGCCTGGGGGAACCGGTTCAATCAGCCCCAGCATTTT
TRBJ1-6	many	TRBV6-5	-	CASRYTTDRRTPLHF	TGTGCCAGCAGATATACAACCGACAGGAGAACACCCCTCCACTTT
TRBJ1-6	many	TRBV6-1	-	CASRFLVRDNSPLHF	TGTGCCAGCAGGTTCCTTGTTCGGGACAATTCACCCCTCCACTTT
TRBJ2-2	many	TRBV12-3/TRBV12-4	TRBD1	CASKDRGQLGTGELFF	TGTGCCAGCAAGGACAGGGGGCAATTGGGGACCGGGGAGCTGTTTTTT
TRBJ2-2	many	TRBV20-1	TRBD2	CSARGVGGGPHTGELFF	TGCAGTGCTAGAGGCGTGGGGGGAGGGCCCCACACCGGGGAGCTGTTTTTT
TRBJ2-5	-	TRBV28	TRBD1	CASSSQTGPGETQYF	TGTGCCAGCAGTTCTCAGACAGGGCCCGGGGAGACCCAGTACTTC
TRBJ2-5	many	TRBV6-5	TRBD2	CASSYQTSGSLKTQYF	TGTGCCAGCAGTTACCAGACTAGCGGGAGTTTGAAGACCCAGTACTTC
TRBJ2-7	many	TRBV27	-	CASSLAQRFPYEQYF	TGTGCCAGCAGTTTAGCCCAACGCTTCCCCTACGAGCAGTACTTC
TRBJ1-2	-	TRBV28	-	CASSAMTVLNYGYTF	TGTGCCAGCAGTGCCATGACAGTTCTAAACTATGGCTACACCTTC
TRBJ1-1	many	TRBV12-3/TRBV12-4	TRBD1	CASSVSGTDDAFF	TGTGCCAGCAGTGTCTCCGGGACAGATGACGCTTTCTTT
TRBJ2-7	many	TRBV28	-	CASSLTGAPYEQYF	TGTGCCAGCAGTTTGACGGGAGCACCCTACGAGCAGTACTTC